This T cell receptor (beta chain) was identified during a study of T-cell reconstitution after alpha-beta-depleted transplantation in children. As it was prepared, the TCRbeta library received unique molecular identifiers. Using its own MiXCR run on the PCR reads, TCRdb lists one record per CDR3 protein. The table includes tens of thousands of distinct CDR3 sequences, around 9.9% detected once. The CDR3 is 15 residues long. Trimming removed 0 bases from V and 0 bases from J, with 6 bases in between. Germline V gene data show CDR1 as DFQATT and CDR2 as SNEGSKA (reference sequence). This clonotype was observed many times.

The chain recombines TRBV20-1 with TRBJ1-6, with unresolved D. The TCR sequence derives from a human donor who donated a stem cell graft to a child with chronic granulomatous disease. The material was PBMCs from the stem cell graft donor, obtained from the stem cell graft. This CDR3 reads CSARDQSSYNSPLHF. CDR3 nucleotides: TGCAGTGCTAGAGATCAGAGCTCCTATAATTCACCCCTCCACTTT.